This TCR beta chain was identified during a study of blood T cell repertoires in COVID-19. Those who participated ranged in age from roughly 18 to 95 years and resided in about two dozen US areas. Assignments of participants to cohorts depended upon their own reported clinical history. In the study's own analysis: It was from reference gene primer amplification that nucleated cell counts were estimated. Assay used: immunoSEQ multiplex PCR; TCRdb lists only in-frame clones, some missing. The V and J calls and the clone size are those of that table, but D and trimming were determined from the DNA. The table records about 270,000 clones, about 90% of them present only once. The CDR3 covers 15 residues. In germline, CDR1 is SEHNR, CDR2 FQNEAQ (reference sequence). Trimming took 1 base from V and 7 from J, leaving 13 bases between them.

V and J are TRBV7-9 and TRBJ1-4; D unresolved. Sequenced: PBMCs or T cells enriched from blood (not recorded which). The clonotype comes from a woman aged 60-70 years who had recovered from COVID-19. CDR3 DNA: TGTGCCAGCAGCTTAGTTGGCGGGCTCGGTGAAAAACTGTTTTTT. Its protein product is CASSLVGGLGEKLFF.